The rows below give T cell receptor beta chains drawn from one sample of a study of CD8 T cells in ankylosing spondylitis. TCRdb ran MiXCR on the 5' RACE reads and lists one entry per CDR3 protein. This sample carries about 240,000 distinct CDR3 sequences, about 10% of them seen once, and the ten largest clones take about 3%. Sequencing input: blood, either unsorted or a sorted T cell fraction (not recorded which). The receptors shown here come from a male donor with ankylosing spondylitis or in good health (not recorded which). The CDR3 runs from the conserved cysteine through the conserved F or W. A D gene is named only where the DNA matches it firmly. Size is stated for part of the rows, as once, few or many counts, or as a class when the clone is expanded.

len | j_gene | d_gene | v_gene | abundance | CDR3aa | CDR3nt
16 | TRBJ2-3 | NA | TRBV9 | many | CASSPPRGPRTDTQYF | TGTGCCAGCAGCCCCCCGCGTGGGCCGAGAACAGATACGCAGTATTTT
12 | TRBJ2-1 | NA | TRBV12-5 | many | CASGAADNEQFF | TGTGCTAGTGGGGCCGCTGACAATGAGCAGTTCTTC
16 | TRBJ2-3 | NA | TRBV12-5 | many | CASGSGDQGSTDTQYF | TGTGCTAGTGGCTCAGGGGACCAGGGGAGCACAGATACGCAGTATTTT
15 | TRBJ1-5 | NA | TRBV3-1 | many | CASSQDPHINQPQHF | TGTGCCAGCAGCCAAGATCCCCACATTAATCAGCCCCAGCATTTT
14 | TRBJ2-7 | TRBD2 | TRBV20-1 | many | CSARTSGGLYEQYF | TGCAGTGCTAGAACTAGCGGGGGTCTCTACGAGCAGTACTTC
16 | TRBJ2-3 | TRBD2 | TRBV27 | many | CASSFLTSGDTDTQYF | TGTGCCAGCAGTTTTTTAACTAGCGGGGACACAGATACGCAGTATTTT
19 | TRBJ2-1 | TRBD2 | TRBV10-3 | many | CAISESASGIRAPYNEQFF | TGTGCCATCAGTGAGTCTGCTAGCGGGATAAGGGCCCCCTACAATGAGCAGTTCTTC
14 | TRBJ2-6 | NA | TRBV27 | many | CASSSSSGANVLTF | TGTGCCAGCAGTTCCAGCTCTGGGGCCAACGTCCTGACTTTC
17 | TRBJ2-1 | TRBD2 | TRBV3-1 | NA | CASSARTSGGAYNEQFF | TGTGCCAGCAGCGCCCGGACTAGCGGAGGGGCCTACAATGAGCAGTTCTTC
10 | TRBJ2-1 | NA | TRBV20-1 | many | CSARNNEQFF | TGCAGTGCTAGAAACAATGAGCAGTTCTTC
12 | TRBJ2-4 | NA | TRBV6-5 | NA | CASSRDGVPWYF | TGTGCCAGCAGTCGGGACGGCGTCCCGTGGTACTTC
13 | TRBJ1-1 | TRBD1 | TRBV12-3/TRBV12-4 | many | CASTMTGFEKAFF | TGTGCCAGCACGATGACAGGGTTTGAAAAAGCTTTCTTT
16 | TRBJ1-5 | TRBD1 | TRBV7-9 | many | CASSFETGSPNQPQHF | TGTGCCAGCAGCTTTGAGACAGGGAGCCCTAATCAGCCCCAGCATTTT
14 | TRBJ2-2 | TRBD2 | TRBV20-1 | few | CSAVAGGNTGELFF | TGCAGTGCCGTAGCGGGAGGTAACACCGGGGAGCTGTTTTTT
12 | TRBJ1-1 | NA | TRBV20-1 | many | CSASIENTEAFF | TGCAGTGCTAGTATAGAGAACACTGAAGCTTTCTTT
13 | TRBJ2-7 | NA | TRBV11-2 | many | CASSAGLDYEQYF | TGTGCCAGCAGCGCCGGGCTGGACTACGAGCAGTACTTC
17 | TRBJ1-3 | TRBD1 | TRBV10-3 | many | CAISTLGQGESGNTIYF | TGTGCCATCAGTACGTTAGGACAGGGGGAGTCCGGAAACACCATATATTTT
13 | TRBJ2-1 | NA | TRBV9 | NA | CASSVRGTNEQFF | TGTGCCAGCAGCGTAAGGGGGACAAATGAGCAGTTCTTC
12 | TRBJ2-1 | NA | TRBV27 | many | CASSRASNEQFF | TGTGCCAGCAGCCGAGCAAGCAATGAGCAGTTCTTC
18 | TRBJ2-1 | TRBD2 | TRBV10-2 | many | CASSESLASGRAGNEQFF | TGCGCCAGCAGTGAGTCTTTGGCTAGCGGGAGGGCAGGGAATGAGCAGTTCTTC
15 | TRBJ2-1 | NA | TRBV4-1 | many | CASSQEEWSADEQFF | TGCGCCAGCAGCCAAGAGGAGTGGTCAGCCGATGAGCAGTTCTTC
14 | TRBJ2-5 | NA | TRBV2 | NA | CASSEHPGQETQYF | TGTGCCAGCAGTGAGCATCCCGGCCAGGAGACCCAGTACTTC
15 | TRBJ1-4 | NA | TRBV5-1 | NA | CASILDGETNEKLFF | TGCGCCAGCATCCTTGATGGGGAGACTAATGAAAAACTGTTTTTT
13 | TRBJ1-1 | NA | TRBV6-2/TRBV6-3 | many | CATQGQLNTEAFF | TGTGCCACCCAAGGACAGCTGAACACTGAAGCTTTCTTT
17 | TRBJ2-1 | TRBD2 | TRBV5-1 | many | CASRPATGTSNYNEQFF | TGCGCCAGCAGGCCGGCGACCGGGACTAGCAACTACAATGAGCAGTTCTTC
14 | TRBJ2-2 | TRBD1 | TRBV6-1 | few | CASSRQGITGELFF | TGTGCCAGCAGCCGACAGGGGATTACCGGGGAGCTGTTTTTT
15 | TRBJ1-1 | NA | TRBV4-2 | many | CASSQGYREKIEAFF | TGTGCCAGCAGCCAAGGATACAGGGAAAAAATAGAAGCTTTCTTT
18 | TRBJ2-2 | NA | TRBV6-1 | NA | CASRHGRILENLSGELFF | TGTGCCAGCAGACATGGACGTATCCTAGAGAATCTGTCCGGGGAGCTGTTTTTT
13 | TRBJ2-5 | NA | TRBV29-1 | many | CSVERGGQETQYF | TGCAGCGTTGAGAGGGGGGGACAAGAGACCCAGTACTTC